This passage covers 13 T cell receptor beta chains from one sample sequenced in a study of beta chain features in type 1 diabetes (dated by TCRdb to between 2017 and 2018). The method behind the library was the immunoSEQ multiplex PCR assay. All of the isolated RNA was reverse transcribed with the High Capacity cDNA Reverse Transcription Kit, so expressed TCRB transcripts were sequenced. Sourced from immuneACCESS, this table was stored by TCRdb with only in-frame sequences that have V and J called. A share of the clones is absent; for the studies checked, an unresolved V gene accounts for under half, and the remainder has no known explanation. The sample table lists around 250,000 clones, around 65% of them with a count of one. The ten largest make up approximately 0.053% of the sample. The sample taken for sequencing was naive CD4+ T cells from blood. The sample's cell subset or site label, in plain terms: true naive CD4+ T cells. The receptors were gathered from a man younger than 40 in good health.

This clone was counted only a few times. The chain links TRBV7-2 to TRBJ2-7, with 7 nucleotides matching TRBD2. With 4 bases clipped from V and 0 bases from J, the junction kept 6 bases outside the gene matches. Germline CDR1 SGHTA, CDR2 FQGNSA. The CDR3 loop spans 15 amino acids. The CDR3 sequence: CASSYATGGSYEQYF. The CDR3 region has the DNA TGTGCCAGCAGCTACGCGACGGGAGGCTCCTACGAGCAGTACTTC.

The genes are TRBV28 and TRBJ2-7; 9 bases are shared with TRBD2. Trimming cost V 7 bases and J 5 bases; bases outside gene matches: 9. The CDR3 covers 14 residues. Per the germline V gene, CDR1 is MDHEN and CDR2 is SYDVKM. CDR3 nucleotides: TGTGCCAGCACCAGGACTAGCGTCTGGGACGAGCAGTACTTC. As protein: CASTRTSVWDEQYF.

The chain uses TRBV29-1 and TRBJ1-1, with TRBD1 as a possible D gene (5 bases). The CDR3 runs to 16 residues. Trimming removed 3 bases at V and 1 base at J, with 18 bases between. Per germline, CDR1 SQVTM and CDR2 ANQGSEA. This CDR3 reads CSVDLGRSAGNTEAFF. Written as DNA, the CDR3 is TGCAGCGTTGATTTGGGACGCTCGGCAGGGAACACTGAAGCTTTCTTT.

The chain carries TRBV1 and TRBJ2-3; the table's D call, TRBD2, was not checked against the DNA. TRBV1 counts as a pseudogene. The CDR3 runs to 15 residues. This chain's CDR3 is CTSSRGTSGSPTQYF. CDR3 nucleotide sequence: TGCACCAGCAGCCGGGGGACTAGCGGGAGTCCTACGCAGTATTTT.

This clone was found once. The rearrangement joins TRBV18 to TRBJ2-5; the D is unclear. CDR3 length equals 13 residues. The V end was cut by 1 base, the J end by 2 bases, with 5 bases between. Germline lookup yields CDR1 KGHSH and CDR2 LQKENI. CDR3 nucleotides: TGTGCCAGCTCACCACAACCTCAAGAGACCCAGTACTTC. Residues: CASSPQPQETQYF.

There are a few counts of this clone. The V and J genes are TRBV5-6 and TRBJ2-1; D possibly corresponds to TRBD1 (6 bases). Trimming left V 3 bases short and J 5 bases short, with 12 bases between. Germline CDR1 reads SGHDT; CDR2 reads YYEEEE. The CDR3 totals 14 residues. The CDR3 reads CASSWDRGNNEQFF. CDR3 coding DNA: TGTGCCAGCAGCTGGGATAGGGGGAACAATGAGCAGTTCTTC.

This clone has a handful of counts. The chain has TRBV29-1 and TRBJ2-7; D is unclear. Trimming removed 3 bases at V and 0 bases at J, with 9 bases between. CDR3 size: 13 residues. CDR1 is SQVTM and CDR2 is ANQGSEA in the germline V gene. Here the CDR3 DNA reads TGCAGCGTTGAGCGACTCATCTCCTACGAGCAGTACTTC. Protein: CSVERLISYEQYF.

J is TRBJ2-1 and V is TRBV5-1; D is possibly TRBD1 or TRBD2 (6 bases each). The CDR3 totals 15 residues. V was clipped by 2 bases and J by 3 bases, with 12 bases between them. Germline values: CDR1 SGHRS, CDR2 YFSETQ. CDR3 coding DNA: TGCGCCAGCAGCTTAAAAGGGGGAGGCTACAATGAGCAGTTCTTC. It is translated as CASSLKGGGYNEQFF.

J is TRBJ2-2 and V is TRBV29-1; D gene ambiguous. CDR3 size: 13 residues. Germline CDR1 is SQVTM and CDR2 is ANQGSEA. Between the trimmed V and J ends, which lost 7 bases and 1 base, there was a span of 10 bases. CDR3 protein: CSACEGNTGELFF. CDR3 bases: TGCAGCGCTTGCGAAGGGAACACCGGGGAGCTGTTTTTT.

V gene TRBV29-1 combines with J gene TRBJ2-3, with 12 bases aligning to TRBD2. The CDR3 is made up of 15 amino acids. V was clipped by 4 bases and J by 6 bases; unmatched bases: 8. Germline values: CDR1 SQVTM, CDR2 ANQGSEA. In nucleotides, the CDR3 is TGCAGCGTTGTGGGACTAGCGGGTCCGACGGATACGCAGTATTTT. It encodes CSVVGLAGPTDTQYF.

A few counts support this clone. The chain carries TRBV30 and TRBJ2-3; no firm D call. Trimming stripped 3 bases from V and 6 bases from J, with 10 bases between. Germline lookup yields CDR1 GTSNPN and CDR2 SVGIG (reference sequence). The CDR3 spans 12 residues. In DNA form, the CDR3 reads TGTGCCTGGAGCCCCCCCGGGGATACGCAGTATTTT. Translated: CAWSPPGDTQYF.

The V gene is TRBV7-2, the J gene TRBJ1-1; D perhaps matches TRBD1 (5 bases). Germline CDR1 is SGHTA and CDR2 is FQGNSA. This CDR3 has 13 amino acids. V dropped 4 bases and J dropped 1 base, with 7 bases sitting between them. CDR3 DNA: TGTGCCAGCAGCTACACAGGGAACACTGAAGCTTTCTTT. Translation: CASSYTGNTEAFF.

This chain links TRBV6-6 with TRBJ2-4; D remains unclear. Germline CDR1 is MNHNY and CDR2 is SVGAGI (reference sequence). This CDR3 is built from 14 residues. Trimming removed 0 bases at V and 6 bases at J, with 9 bases between. The CDR3 coding sequence is TGTGCCAGCAGTTACTCGGGCAAGGCAAACATTCAGTACTTC. This sequence encodes CASSYSGKANIQYF.